A selection of T cell receptor beta chains follows, all from one sample in a study of blood T cell repertoires in COVID-19. The protocol was immunoSEQ multiplex PCR, while the TCRdb copy is restricted to in-frame clones and leaves out a portion. This sample has over 300,000 clones, with over 75% found just once. Sequenced input: PBMCs or T cells enriched from blood (not recorded which). These receptors originate from a woman aged 35 to 49 who had recovered from COVID-19. Both conserved end residues are trimmed from each CDR3. The order of the fields is V gene, clone size, J gene, CDR3 protein. Clone size is shown for a subset of rows, as once, few, many or a class of expanded clone.

TRBV6-5	.	TRBJ1-2	ASSYSWTGNYGYT
TRBV6-5	.	TRBJ2-7	ASSPGQGAYEQY
TRBV6-5	.	TRBJ1-4	ASSRAGGNNEKLF
TRBV5-8	.	TRBJ1-5	ASSPGQGAGQPQH
TRBV28	.	TRBJ1-1	ASSFAGGAKNTEAF
TRBV4-1	.	TRBJ2-7	ASSQTSTGAYEQY
TRBV11-2	.	TRBJ2-5	ASSVNRVQETQY
TRBV18	.	TRBJ2-2	ASSPQRQGIGNTGELF
TRBV24-1	.	TRBJ2-7	ATRDPTGYQQY
TRBV11-3	.	TRBJ2-1	ASSVAGAYNEQF
TRBV6-6	once	TRBJ2-1	ASSYLAGGGNEQF
TRBV25-1	.	TRBJ1-2	ASSSGTLLGGYT
TRBV5-6	.	TRBJ1-1	ASSLGALRAFTEAF
TRBV4-2	.	TRBJ1-1	ASSQDYFGTGGTEAF
TRBV18	.	TRBJ1-1	ASSPGQGMNTEAF
TRBV10-3	.	TRBJ2-7	AIIAGGYEQY
TRBV6-1	.	TRBJ2-6	ASSEAYGSSGANVLT
TRBV7-2	once	TRBJ1-1	ASSLRGGTTEAF
TRBV18	.	TRBJ2-1	ASSLAGTGGMDEQF
TRBV29-1	.	TRBJ1-2	SVEVVGYGYT
TRBV30	.	TRBJ1-5	AWSEDSAQPQH
TRBV19	.	TRBJ1-6	ASSQQGAGDSPLH
TRBV15	.	TRBJ1-5	ATSRDHLQNQPQH
TRBV12-3/TRBV12-4	.	TRBJ1-5	ASSRQGAQPQH